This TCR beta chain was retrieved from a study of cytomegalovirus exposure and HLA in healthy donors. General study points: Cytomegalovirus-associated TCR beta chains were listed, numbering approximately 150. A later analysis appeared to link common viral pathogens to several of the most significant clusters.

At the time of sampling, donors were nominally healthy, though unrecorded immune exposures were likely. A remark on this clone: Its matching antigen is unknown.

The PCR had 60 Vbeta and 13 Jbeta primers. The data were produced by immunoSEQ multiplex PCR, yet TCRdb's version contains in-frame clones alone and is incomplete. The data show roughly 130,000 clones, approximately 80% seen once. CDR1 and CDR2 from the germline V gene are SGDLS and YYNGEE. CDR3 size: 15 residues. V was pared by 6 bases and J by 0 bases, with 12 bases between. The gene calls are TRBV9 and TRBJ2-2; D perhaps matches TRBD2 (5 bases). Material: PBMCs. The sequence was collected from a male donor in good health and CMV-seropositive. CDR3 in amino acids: CASTEEAANTGELFF. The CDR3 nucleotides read TGTGCCAGCACCGAGGAAGCGGCGAACACCGGGGAGCTGTTTTTT.